These 5 T cell receptor beta chains came from one sample sequenced in a study of high-grade serous ovarian cancer treatment subgroups. Tumor samples were obtained before definitive surgery or chemotherapy. Some clones are missing from TCRdb's copy, which holds only in-frame ones; the method was immunoSEQ multiplex PCR. Altogether 10,000 or so clones are present, 68% being singletons, with the ten largest covering approximately 3.7%. Sequencing used tumor tissue. The source of these receptors is a human donor with high-grade serous ovarian cancer.

The rearrangement joins TRBV11-2 to TRBJ2-3; 7 bases agree with TRBD1. In germline, CDR1 is SGHAT, CDR2 FQNNGV. The CDR3 is made up of 15 amino acids. After removal of 1 base from V and 3 bases from J, the junction contained 4 bases not matched to a gene. CDR3 amino acids: CASSLGVQGTDTQYF. CDR3 sequence (DNA): TGTGCCAGCAGCTTAGGGGTACAGGGGACAGATACGCAGTATTTT.

The chain employs TRBV29-1 and TRBJ2-3, with 7 nucleotides matching TRBD1. Germline CDR1 SQVTM, CDR2 ANQGSEA. Trimming took 6 bases from V and 4 from J; bases not matched to a gene: 4. The CDR3 is made up of 12 amino acids. The CDR3 loop reads CSVETGADTQYF. The CDR3, as DNA: TGCAGCGTAGAAACAGGGGCAGATACGCAGTATTTT.

This chain connects TRBV7-9 to TRBJ1-1; D perhaps matches TRBD1 (5 bases). This CDR3 has 14 amino acids. CDR1 and CDR2 (germline): SEHNR, FQNEAQ (reference sequence). V was trimmed by 3 bases and J by 4 bases, leaving 12 bases between them. CDR3 sequence (DNA): TGTGCCAGCAGCTTTATGGGGGAAGGCACTGAAGCTTTCTTT. Its protein product is CASSFMGEGTEAFF.

The CDR3 protein is CASTPLGGPSTDTQYF. CDR3 coding DNA: TGTGCCAGTACCCCCTTAGGGGGGCCCAGCACAGATACGCAGTATTTT. This chain joins TRBV19 and TRBJ2-3; tentatively, D is TRBD1 or TRBD2 (6 bases each). With 7 bases removed from V and 0 bases from J, the gap between germline ends came to 17 bases. This CDR3 is built from 16 residues. Per germline, CDR1 LNHDA and CDR2 SQIVND (reference sequence).

This clone was counted only a few times. The chain joins TRBV27 to TRBJ2-6; D gene uncertain. V lost 5 bases, J lost 1 base, and 6 bases lay in between. From germline, CDR1 is MNHEY and CDR2 SMNVEV (reference sequence). The CDR3 runs to 14 residues. The CDR3 region has the DNA TGTGCCAGCAGTCTTTCATCTGGGGCCAACGTCCTGACTTTC. Encoded protein: CASSLSSGANVLTF. The full variable domain, in which reference TRBV27 and TRBJ2-6 provide the parts outside the CDR3, is EAQVTQNPRYLITVTGKKLTVTCSQNMNHEYMSWYRQDPGLGLRQIYYSMNVEVTDKGDVPEGYKVSRKEKRNFPLILESPSPNQTSLYFCASSLSSGANVLTFGAGSRLTVL.